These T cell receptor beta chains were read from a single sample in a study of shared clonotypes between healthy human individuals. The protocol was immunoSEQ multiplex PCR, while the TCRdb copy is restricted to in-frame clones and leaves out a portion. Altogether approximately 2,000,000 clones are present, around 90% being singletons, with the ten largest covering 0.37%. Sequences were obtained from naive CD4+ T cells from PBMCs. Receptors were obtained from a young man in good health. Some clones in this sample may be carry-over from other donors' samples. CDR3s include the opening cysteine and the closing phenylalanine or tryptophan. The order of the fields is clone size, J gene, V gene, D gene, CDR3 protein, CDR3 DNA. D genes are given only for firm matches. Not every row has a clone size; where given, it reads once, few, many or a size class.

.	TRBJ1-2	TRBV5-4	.	CASSPPRGVEYGYTF	TGTGCCAGCAGCCCCCCCCGGGGGGTAGAGTATGGCTACACCTTC
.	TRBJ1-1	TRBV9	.	CASSVLAQGSTEAFF	TGTGCCAGCAGCGTCTTAGCTCAGGGAAGTACTGAAGCTTTCTTT
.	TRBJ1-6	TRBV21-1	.	CASSKVRVSSYNSPLHF	TGTGCCAGCAGCAAAGTGAGGGTAAGCTCCTATAATTCACCCCTCCACTTT
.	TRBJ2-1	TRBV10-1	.	CATRPPDLNLLNEQFF	TGCGCCACCCGCCCCCCAGATCTCAATCTTTTAAATGAGCAGTTCTTC
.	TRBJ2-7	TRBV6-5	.	CASSSGRLYEQYF	TGTGCCAGCAGTTCCGGACGGCTCTACGAGCAGTACTTC
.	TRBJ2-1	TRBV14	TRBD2	CASSPSIGSGRSNEQFF	TGTGCCAGCAGCCCCTCGATAGGTAGCGGGAGGAGCAATGAGCAGTTCTTC
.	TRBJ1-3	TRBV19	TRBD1	CASSFRDSSGNTIYF	TGTGCCAGTAGCTTCCGGGACAGCTCTGGAAACACCATATATTTT
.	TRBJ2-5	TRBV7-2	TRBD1	CASSPRTGRQETQYF	TGTGCCAGCAGCCCACGGACAGGGCGGCAAGAGACCCAGTACTTC
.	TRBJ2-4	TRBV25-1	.	CASSDLRGRGNIQYF	TGTGCCAGCAGTGATCTCCGCGGTAGGGGAAACATTCAGTACTTC
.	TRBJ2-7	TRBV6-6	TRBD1	CASSRWQGADEQYF	TGTGCCAGCAGCCGTTGGCAGGGGGCAGACGAGCAGTACTTC
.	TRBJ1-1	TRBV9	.	CASSALGGIEAFF	TGTGCCAGCAGCGCTCTGGGCGGGATAGAAGCTTTCTTT
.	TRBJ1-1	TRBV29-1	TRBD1	CSVAGGWGMNTEAFF	TGCAGCGTTGCAGGGGGTTGGGGAATGAACACTGAAGCTTTCTTT
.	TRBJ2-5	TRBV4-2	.	CASSPPAFETQYF	TGTGCCAGCAGCCCCCCGGCGTTTGAGACCCAGTACTTC
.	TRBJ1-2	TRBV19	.	CASSPGSNYGYTF	TGTGCCAGTAGTCCAGGGTCTAACTATGGCTACACCTTC
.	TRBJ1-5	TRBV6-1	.	CASSDLFKGGEQPQHF	TGTGCCAGCAGTGATTTGTTCAAGGGGGGAGAACAGCCCCAGCATTTT
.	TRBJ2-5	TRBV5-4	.	CASRGGGGMETQYF	TGTGCCAGCAGAGGGGGGGGAGGGATGGAGACCCAGTACTTC
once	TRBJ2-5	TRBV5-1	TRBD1	CASSLGQGPQETQYF	TGCGCCAGCAGCTTGGGACAGGGGCCCCAGGAGACCCAGTACTTC
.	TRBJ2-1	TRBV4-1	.	CASSQVLLNEQFF	TGCGCCAGCAGCCAAGTATTACTCAATGAGCAGTTCTTC
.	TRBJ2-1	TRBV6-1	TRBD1	CASSRDRRNEQFF	TGTGCCAGCAGCCGGGACAGACGAAATGAGCAGTTCTTC
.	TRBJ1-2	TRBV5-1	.	CASSLDTGSYGYTF	TGCGCCAGCAGCTTGGACACTGGCAGCTATGGCTACACCTTC
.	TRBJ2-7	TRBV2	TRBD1	CASSAGTAEQYF	TGTGCCAGCAGTGCAGGGACAGCCGAGCAGTACTTC
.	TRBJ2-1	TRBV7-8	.	CASSLRMNNEQFF	TGTGCCAGCAGCCTTCGAATGAACAATGAGCAGTTCTTC
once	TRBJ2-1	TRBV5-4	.	CASNDQTQSSYNEQFF	TGTGCCAGCAACGATCAGACTCAAAGCTCCTACAATGAGCAGTTCTTC
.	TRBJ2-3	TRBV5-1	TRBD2	CASSSWTAGARTDTQYF	TGCGCCAGCAGCTCTTGGACAGCGGGGGCCCGCACAGATACGCAGTATTTT
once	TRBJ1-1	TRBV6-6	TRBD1	CASLRDRVMNTEAFF	TGTGCCAGTCTCCGGGACAGGGTTATGAACACTGAAGCTTTCTTT
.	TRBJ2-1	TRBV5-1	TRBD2	CASSPWTSGILLEQFF	TGCGCCAGCAGCCCGTGGACTAGCGGGATTCTGTTAGAGCAGTTCTTC
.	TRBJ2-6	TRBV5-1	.	CASSLPDSSGANVLTF	TGCGCCAGCAGCTTGCCCGACTCCTCTGGGGCCAACGTCCTGACTTTC
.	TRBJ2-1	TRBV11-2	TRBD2	CASSELAGGNEQFF	TGTGCCAGCAGCGAACTAGCGGGAGGCAATGAGCAGTTCTTC
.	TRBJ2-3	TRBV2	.	CASSVGTPKASDTQYF	TGTGCCAGCAGCGTCGGGACACCTAAAGCTTCAGATACGCAGTATTTT
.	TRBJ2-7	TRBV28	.	CASSLGFGVPSYEQYF	TGTGCCAGCAGTTTAGGATTTGGAGTGCCCTCCTACGAGCAGTACTTC
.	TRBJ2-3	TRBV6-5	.	CASKIDGTDTQYF	TGTGCCAGCAAAATAGATGGTACAGATACGCAGTATTTT
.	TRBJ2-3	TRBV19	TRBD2	CASGKTGTSGSTNTQYF	TGTGCCAGTGGAAAGACCGGGACTAGCGGGAGTACAAATACGCAGTATTTT
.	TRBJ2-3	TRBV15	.	CATSRPALAQYF	TGTGCCACCAGCAGACCCGCTCTCGCGCAGTATTTT
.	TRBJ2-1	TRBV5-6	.	CASSFLGRYNEQFF	TGTGCCAGCAGCTTTCTTGGACGGTACAATGAGCAGTTCTTC
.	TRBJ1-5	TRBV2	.	CASSVIRGNQPQHF	TGTGCCAGCAGTGTAATTAGGGGCAATCAGCCCCAGCATTTT
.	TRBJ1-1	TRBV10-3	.	CAISAGGGTEAFF	TGTGCCATCAGCGCTGGGGGTGGAACTGAAGCTTTCTTT
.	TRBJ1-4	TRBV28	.	CASSFGTNEKLFF	TGTGCCAGCAGTTTTGGTACTAATGAAAAACTGTTTTTT
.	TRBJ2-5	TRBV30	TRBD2	CAWTKLLGGRGETQYF	TGTGCCTGGACCAAACTTTTGGGCGGGAGGGGAGAGACCCAGTACTTC
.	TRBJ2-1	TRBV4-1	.	CASSQDGAGEQFF	TGCGCCAGCAGCCAAGATGGTGCGGGTGAGCAGTTCTTC